Below are 15 T cell receptor beta chains sequenced from a single sample in a study of T cell repertoires in cytomegalovirus infection. Each CDR3 protein is one row after TCRdb ran MiXCR on the reads. The profile shows approximately 500,000 distinct CDR3 sequences, approximately 10% of them singletons. Material: PBMCs. Receptor source: a human donor in good health (CMV status not recorded). Some clones in this sample may be carry-over from other donors' samples.

This clonotype was recorded at least ten times. The rearrangement links TRBV7-6 to TRBJ2-2; TRBD1 might be the D (5 bases). Germline-derived CDR1 and CDR2 are SGHVS and FNYEAQ. Trimming took off 5 bases at V and 6 bases at J, with 13 bases between the two ends. The CDR3 spans 14 residues. CDR3 sequence: CASSISGFPGELFF. The CDR3 DNA sequence: TGTGCCAGCAGCATATCAGGGTTCCCCGGGGAGCTGTTTTTT.

At least ten counts were recorded for this clonotype. The genes are TRBV7-2 and TRBJ2-3; 7 bases fit TRBD2. After removal of 5 bases from V and 4 bases from J, the junction contained 9 bases not matched to a gene. CDR1 and CDR2 from the germline V gene are SGHTA and FQGNSA. CDR3 size: 15 residues. The chain's CDR3 is CASSPWAGAPDTQYF. The CDR3 DNA is TGTGCCAGCAGCCCTTGGGCGGGAGCCCCAGATACGCAGTATTTT.

This clonotype was observed a handful of times. The chain combines TRBV2 with TRBJ1-5; maybe TRBD1 (5 bases). V was trimmed by 0 bases and J by 4 bases, leaving 7 bases between them. The CDR3 runs 14 residues. Germline V gene lookup returns CDR1 SNHLY and CDR2 FYNNEI. The CDR3, as DNA: TGTGCCAGCAGTGAAGCGACAGCAAATCAGCCCCAGCATTTT. This gives the protein CASSEATANQPQHF.

This clonotype showed up many times. The rearrangement joins TRBV6-6 to TRBJ1-6, with a tentative D call TRBD1 (5 bases). Germline-derived CDR1 and CDR2 are MNHNY and SVGAGI (reference sequence). The CDR3 contains 14 residues. Trimming cost V 2 bases and J 10 bases, with 12 bases left between them. This CDR3 is CASSYGGEYSPLHF. The CDR3 DNA follows: TGTGCCAGCAGTTACGGGGGGGAGTACTCACCCCTCCACTTT.

The chain combines TRBV29-1 with TRBJ1-1, with TRBD1 as a possible D gene (5 bases). The CDR3 consists of 13 residues. Germline CDR1 reads SQVTM; CDR2 reads ANQGSEA. V lost 3 bases and J 5 bases, leaving 13 bases between the germline ends. CDR3 sequence: CSVDVGRGTEAFF. The CDR3 DNA follows: TGCAGCGTTGATGTGGGGCGGGGGACTGAAGCTTTCTTT.

This clonotype was seen repeatedly, ten times or more. The gene calls are TRBV5-4 and TRBJ2-7; TRBD1 agrees at 10 bases. Germline V lookup: CDR1 SGHNT, CDR2 YYREEE (reference sequence). The ends lost 4 bases at V and 1 base at J; junction bases unmatched: 5. The CDR3 loop spans 15 amino acids. CDR3 DNA sequence: TGTGCCAGCAGCGACCGGGACAGGGGTTCCTACGAGCAGTACTTC. Amino acids: CASSDRDRGSYEQYF.

This clonotype has ten or more counts. A much larger clone sits a single nucleotide away, making a read error possible. The chain has TRBV2 and TRBJ1-4; 8 bases agree with TRBD1. Germline CDR1 is SNHLY and CDR2 is FYNNEI. Trimming at V came to 6 bases and at J to 5 bases, leaving 5 bases not matched to a gene. There are 14 residues in the CDR3. The CDR3 region is CASSQTGVNEKLFF. The CDR3 DNA reads as TGTGCCAGCAGCCAGACAGGGGTGAATGAAAAACTGTTTTTT.

This clonotype was counted ten times or more. V and J are TRBV7-9 and TRBJ2-7; 8 positions match TRBD2. V shed 5 bases, J shed 0 bases, and the junction held 3 bases outside the gene matches. This CDR3 region has 14 residues. Germline V lookup: CDR1 SEHNR, CDR2 FQNEAQ (reference sequence). The CDR3 DNA reads TGTGCCAGCAGCCAGCGGGAGAACTCCTACGAGCAGTACTTC. It specifies CASSQRENSYEQYF.

This clonotype was picked up a small number of times. The chain couples TRBV12-3 or TRBV12-4 to TRBJ2-1, with no clear D. The V end lost 6 bases, the J end lost 9 bases, and 9 bases lay between the germline ends. The CDR3 loop spans 11 amino acids. The CDR3 nucleotides are TGTGCCAGCAGGTTGACGGCTGAGCAGTTCTTC. Its translation is CASRLTAEQFF.

The chain uses TRBV20-1 and TRBJ2-5; D ambiguous. CDR1 and CDR2 from the germline V gene are DFQATT and SNEGSKA (reference sequence). The CDR3 extends over 14 amino acids. Between the trimmed V and J ends, which lost 3 bases and 1 base, there was a span of 12 bases. CDR3: CSASQLPSQETQYF. The CDR3 nucleotides are TGCAGTGCTAGCCAGCTGCCCTCCCAAGAGACCCAGTACTTC.

The rearrangement links TRBV9 to TRBJ1-3; D unclear. V was cut by 6 bases and J by 0 bases, with 16 bases left in between. This CDR3 region has 16 residues. Germline V CDR1 and CDR2: SGDLS, YYNGEE. CDR3 amino acids: CASTPRQEPSGNTIYF. The CDR3 DNA sequence: TGTGCCAGCACCCCCCGTCAGGAACCCTCTGGAAACACCATATATTTT.

This clonotype turned up a few times. This chain joins TRBV20-1 and TRBJ2-3; a weak D match, TRBD2 (5 bases). V lost 6 bases to trimming and J lost 1 base, with 14 bases between them. The CDR3 totals 14 residues. CDR1 and CDR2 (germline): DFQATT, SNEGSKA (reference sequence). This CDR3 reads CSATEAGRTDTQYF. CDR3 DNA: TGCAGTGCCACGGAGGCGGGCCGCACAGATACGCAGTATTTT.

This clonotype was recorded many times. V and J are TRBV7-9 and TRBJ2-5; D may correspond to TRBD1 or TRBD2 (7 bases each). Germline CDR1 is SEHNR and CDR2 is FQNEAQ (reference sequence). The CDR3 is made up of 19 amino acids. Trimming stripped 2 bases from V and 8 bases from J, with 30 bases between. The CDR3 protein is CASSLSAGLSAGGGPTQYF. In nucleotides, the CDR3 is TGTGCCAGCAGCTTATCGGCAGGCTTATCCGCAGGGGGAGGGCCAACCCAGTACTTC.

This clonotype was seen more than once but under ten times. This rearrangement joins TRBV25-1 to TRBJ2-5, with D unclear. The CDR3 spans 17 residues. The germline V and J ends were trimmed by 1 base and 2 bases, with 17 bases remaining between them. Germline CDR1 and CDR2: MGHDK and SYGVNS. The CDR3 spells CASSEFHSVSIQETQYF. In DNA form, the CDR3 reads TGTGCCAGCAGTGAATTTCACAGTGTTTCGATTCAAGAGACCCAGTACTTC.

This clonotype was detected ten times or more. The chain links TRBV18 to TRBJ1-1; possibly TRBD1 for D (6 bases). This CDR3 has 16 amino acids. The germline CDR1 and CDR2 sequences are KGHSH and LQKENI. V shed 3 bases and J shed 1 base, with 15 bases lying between them. The CDR3: CASSPARGRGNTEAFF. The CDR3 coding sequence is TGTGCCAGCTCACCGGCCCGGGGGCGTGGGAACACTGAAGCTTTCTTT.